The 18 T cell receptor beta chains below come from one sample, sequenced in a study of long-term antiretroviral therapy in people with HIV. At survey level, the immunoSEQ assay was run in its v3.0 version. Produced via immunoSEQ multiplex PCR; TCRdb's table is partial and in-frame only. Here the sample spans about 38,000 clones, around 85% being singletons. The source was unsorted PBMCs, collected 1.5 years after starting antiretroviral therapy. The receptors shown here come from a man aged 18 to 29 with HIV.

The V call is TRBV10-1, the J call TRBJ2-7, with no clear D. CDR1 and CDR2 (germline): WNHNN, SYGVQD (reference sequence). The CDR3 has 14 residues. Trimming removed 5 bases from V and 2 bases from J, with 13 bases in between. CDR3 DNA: TGCGCCAGCAGTCAAGGTCAAGCTGCCTACGAGCAGTACTTC. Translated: CASSQGQAAYEQYF.

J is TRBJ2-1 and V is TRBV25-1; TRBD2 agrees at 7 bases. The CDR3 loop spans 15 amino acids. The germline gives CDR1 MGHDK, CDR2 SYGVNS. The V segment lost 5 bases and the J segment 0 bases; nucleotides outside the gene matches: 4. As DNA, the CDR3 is TGTGCCAGCAGTCCCCTAGCGGACTCCTACAATGAGCAGTTCTTC. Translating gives CASSPLADSYNEQFF.

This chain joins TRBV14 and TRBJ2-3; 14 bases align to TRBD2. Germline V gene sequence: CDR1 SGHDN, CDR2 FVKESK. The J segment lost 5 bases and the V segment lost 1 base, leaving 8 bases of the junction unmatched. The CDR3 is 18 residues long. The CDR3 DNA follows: TGTGCCAGCAGCCAAGGCGGACTAGCGGGAGGTTTTAGAGATACGCAGTATTTT. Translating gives CASSQGGLAGGFRDTQYF. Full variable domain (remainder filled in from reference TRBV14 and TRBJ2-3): EAGVTQFPSHSVIEKGQTVTLRCDPISGHDNLYWYRRVMGKEIKFLLHFVKESKQDESGMPNNRFLAERTGGTYSTLKVQPAELEDSGVYFCASSQGGLAGGFRDTQYFGPGTRLTVL.

The CDR3 sequence: CASSATSTDTQYF. DNA for the CDR3: TGTGCCAGCAGCGCCACTAGCACAGATACGCAGTATTTT. The chain links TRBV9 to TRBJ2-3; D unresolved. The CDR3 is 13 amino acids. Trimming took off 3 bases at V and 0 bases at J, with 5 bases between the two ends. From germline, CDR1 is SGDLS and CDR2 YYNGEE.

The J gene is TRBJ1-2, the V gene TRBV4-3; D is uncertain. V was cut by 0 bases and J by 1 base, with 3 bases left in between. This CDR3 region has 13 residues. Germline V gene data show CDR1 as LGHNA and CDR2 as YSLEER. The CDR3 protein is CASSQDRNYGYTF. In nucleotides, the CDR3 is TGCGCCAGCAGCCAAGACCGTAACTATGGCTACACCTTC.

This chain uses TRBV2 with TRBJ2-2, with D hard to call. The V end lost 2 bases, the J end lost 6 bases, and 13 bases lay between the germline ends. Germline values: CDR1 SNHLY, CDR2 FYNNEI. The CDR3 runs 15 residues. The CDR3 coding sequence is TGTGCCAGCAGTGAAAGGGATTTCGAGGCCGGGGAGCTGTTTTTT. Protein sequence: CASSERDFEAGELFF.

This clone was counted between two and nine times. The CDR3 DNA is TGTGCCAGCAGCTTAGGCCGGACCTATGGCTACACCTTC. Translation gives CASSLGRTYGYTF. V and J are TRBV7-9 and TRBJ1-2; D gene unclear. CDR1 is SEHNR and CDR2 is FQNEAQ in the germline V gene (reference sequence). Trimming pared 1 base from V and 4 bases from J, leaving 7 bases between. The CDR3 consists of 13 residues.

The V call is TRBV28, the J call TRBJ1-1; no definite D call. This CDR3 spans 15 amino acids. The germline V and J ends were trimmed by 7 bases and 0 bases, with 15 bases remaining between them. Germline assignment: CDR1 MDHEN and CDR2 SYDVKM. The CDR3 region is CASKLRATMNTEAFF. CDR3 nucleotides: TGTGCCAGCAAATTACGAGCGACAATGAACACTGAAGCTTTCTTT.

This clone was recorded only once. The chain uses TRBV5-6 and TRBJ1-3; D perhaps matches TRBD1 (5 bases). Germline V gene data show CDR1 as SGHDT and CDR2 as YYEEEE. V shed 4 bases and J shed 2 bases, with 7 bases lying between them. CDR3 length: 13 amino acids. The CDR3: CASSTGPGNTIYF. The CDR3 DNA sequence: TGTGCCAGCAGCACGGGGCCTGGAAACACCATATATTTT. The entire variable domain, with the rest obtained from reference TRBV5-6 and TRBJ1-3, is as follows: DAGVTQSPTHLIKTRGQQVTLRCSPKSGHDTVSWYQQALGQGPQFIFQYYEEEERQRGNFPDRFSGHQFPNYSSELNVNALLLGDSALYLCASSTGPGNTIYFGEGSWLTVV.

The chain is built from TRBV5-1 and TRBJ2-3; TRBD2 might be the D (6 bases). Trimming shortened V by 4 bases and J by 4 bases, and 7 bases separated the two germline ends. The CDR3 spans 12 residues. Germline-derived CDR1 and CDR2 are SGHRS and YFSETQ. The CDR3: CASSREADTQYF. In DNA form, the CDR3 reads TGCGCCAGCAGCAGGGAGGCAGATACGCAGTATTTT.

DNA for the CDR3: TGTGCCAGTAGTAAGCCCCGAGGGGCCGGGGAGCTGTTTTTT. Translation: CASSKPRGAGELFF. The chain recombines TRBV19 with TRBJ2-2; D may be TRBD1 or TRBD2 (5 bases each). CDR3 size: 14 residues. Germline values: CDR1 LNHDA, CDR2 SQIVND (reference sequence). V dropped 4 bases and J dropped 6 bases, with 12 bases sitting between them.

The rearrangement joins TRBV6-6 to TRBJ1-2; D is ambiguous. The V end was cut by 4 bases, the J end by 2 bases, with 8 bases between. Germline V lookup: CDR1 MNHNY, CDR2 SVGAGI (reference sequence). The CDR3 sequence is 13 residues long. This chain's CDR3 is CASSFRINYGYTF. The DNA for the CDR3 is TGTGCCAGCAGTTTTCGAATAAACTATGGCTACACCTTC.

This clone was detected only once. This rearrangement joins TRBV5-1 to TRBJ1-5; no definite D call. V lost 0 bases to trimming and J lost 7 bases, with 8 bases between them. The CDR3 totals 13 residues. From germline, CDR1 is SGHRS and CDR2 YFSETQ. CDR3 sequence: CASSLEGYQPQHF. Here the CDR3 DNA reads TGCGCCAGCAGCTTGGAAGGGTACCAGCCCCAGCATTTT.

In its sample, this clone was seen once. The CDR3 protein is CASTCGQSSYEQYF. DNA for the CDR3: TGTGCCAGCACCTGCGGACAGAGCTCCTACGAGCAGTACTTC. The V call is TRBV7-4, the J call TRBJ2-7, with D maybe TRBD1 (6 bases). Germline V gives CDR1 SGHVT, CDR2 SQSDAQ. V gave up 7 bases and J gave up 0 bases, with 13 bases separating them. The CDR3 is 14 residues long.

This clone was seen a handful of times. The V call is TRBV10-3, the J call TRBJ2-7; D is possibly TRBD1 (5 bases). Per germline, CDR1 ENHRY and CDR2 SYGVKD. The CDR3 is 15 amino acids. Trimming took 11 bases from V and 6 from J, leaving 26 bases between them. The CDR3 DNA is TGTGCCTCGACAGCCGGCCACCCCGAATCGGCCGAGCAGTACTTC. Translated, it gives CASTAGHPESAEQYF.

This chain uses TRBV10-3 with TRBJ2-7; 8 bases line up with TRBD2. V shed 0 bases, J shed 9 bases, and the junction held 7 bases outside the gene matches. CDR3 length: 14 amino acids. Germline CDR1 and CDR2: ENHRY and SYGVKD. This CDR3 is CAISESGTRLGQYF. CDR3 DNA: TGTGCCATCAGTGAGTCCGGGACTAGGTTAGGGCAGTACTTC.

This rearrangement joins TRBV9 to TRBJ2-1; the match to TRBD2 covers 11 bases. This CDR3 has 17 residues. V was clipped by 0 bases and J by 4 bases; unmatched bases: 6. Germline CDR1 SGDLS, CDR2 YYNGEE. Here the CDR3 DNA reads TGTGCCAGCAGCGTAGATGCGGGACTAGCGGTATACAATGAGCAGTTCTTC. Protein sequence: CASSVDAGLAVYNEQFF.

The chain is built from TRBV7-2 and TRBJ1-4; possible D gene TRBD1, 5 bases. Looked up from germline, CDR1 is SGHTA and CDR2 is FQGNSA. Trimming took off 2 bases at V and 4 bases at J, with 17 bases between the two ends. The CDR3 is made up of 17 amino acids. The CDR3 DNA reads TGTGCCAGCAGCTTATTTGCCTCGGGGGGATTTAATGAAAAACTGTTTTTT. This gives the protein CASSLFASGGFNEKLFF.